The 8 T cell receptor beta chains below all came from one sample that was sequenced in a study of blood T cell repertoires in COVID-19. Produced via immunoSEQ multiplex PCR; TCRdb's table is partial and in-frame only. The sample contains 90,000 to 120,000 clones, 80% to 90% of which appear only once. The sequenced sample was PBMCs or T cells enriched from blood (not recorded which). Receptor source: a woman aged 50 to 65 who had recovered from COVID-19.

This clone was observed a handful of times. The rearrangement joins TRBV4-2 to TRBJ1-4, with D unclear. Germline loops: CDR1 LGHNA, CDR2 YNFKEQ. V was clipped by 1 base and J by 5 bases, with 11 bases between them. The CDR3 totals 15 residues. As DNA, the CDR3 is TGTGCCAGCAGCCAAGCCCCCCGTTCCAATGAAAAACTGTTTTTT. This encodes CASSQAPRSNEKLFF.

This chain links TRBV5-1 with TRBJ1-1; a weak D match, TRBD1 (6 bases). V was cut by 3 bases and J by 2 bases, with 11 bases left in between. The CDR3 loop spans 14 amino acids. CDR1 and CDR2 from the germline V gene are SGHRS and YFSETQ. CDR3 nucleotides: TGCGCCAGCAGCTCGACAGGTAGTAACACTGAAGCTTTCTTT. This translates into CASSSTGSNTEAFF.

This clone has a single count. This sequence joins TRBV9 and TRBJ1-3; 7 bases map to TRBD1. V was pared by 4 bases and J by 4 bases, with 2 bases of the junction left unmatched. The germline V gene has CDR1 SGDLS and CDR2 YYNGEE. The CDR3 is 13 residues long. CDR3 nucleotide sequence: TGTGCCAGCAGCCCGACAGGGGGAAACACCATATATTTT. It yields the protein CASSPTGGNTIYF.

This clone was counted between two and nine times. The V and J genes are TRBV24-1 and TRBJ1-2; a weak D match, TRBD1 (6 bases). Germline CDR1 reads KGHDR; CDR2 reads SFDVKD. CDR3 length: 14 residues. V was shortened by 3 bases and J by 5 bases, with 12 bases between the two germline ends. The CDR3 region has the DNA TGTGCCACCAGTGATCCCGCACAGGGATATGGCTACACCTTC. Its translation is CATSDPAQGYGYTF.

This chain connects TRBV3-1 (or the pseudogene TRBV3-2) to TRBJ1-5; TRBD1 aligns across 9 bases. The V and J ends lost 6 bases and 0 bases, in that order; junction bases with no gene match: 9. This CDR3 has 17 amino acids. The germline CDR1 and CDR2 sequences are LGHDT and YNNKEL (reference sequence). CDR3 coding DNA: TGTGCCAGCAGTCGGGACAGGGTCCCTTATAGCAATCAGCCCCAGCATTTT. Translating it yields CASSRDRVPYSNQPQHF.

A single count supports this clone. The chain carries TRBV2 and TRBJ1-1; D unclear. V shed 3 bases and J shed 10 bases, with 9 bases lying between them. Per the germline V gene, CDR1 is SNHLY and CDR2 is FYNNEI. CDR3 length: 11 amino acids. CDR3 coding DNA: TGTGCCAGCAGTGATAGTGTGGTAGCTTTCTTT. Protein sequence: CASSDSVVAFF.

The CDR3, as DNA: TGTGCCAGCAGTTTACAGGGGCAGGCGGCCAAAAACATTCAGTACTTC. It yields the protein CASSLQGQAAKNIQYF. The rearrangement joins TRBV2 to TRBJ2-4; the match to TRBD1 covers 7 bases. This CDR3 comprises 16 residues. CDR1 is SNHLY and CDR2 is FYNNEI in the germline V gene. Germline trimming cut 5 bases from V and 1 base from J; bases unmatched to any gene: 8.

The rearrangement joins TRBV28 to TRBJ1-2; D gene uncertain. The CDR3 runs 14 residues. The germline V gene encodes CDR1 MDHEN and CDR2 SYDVKM. V lost 7 bases and J lost 3, with 15 bases in between. CDR3 coding DNA: TGTGCCAGCAACTTTGCGGGTCCACACTATGGCTACACCTTC. Translation gives CASNFAGPHYGYTF.